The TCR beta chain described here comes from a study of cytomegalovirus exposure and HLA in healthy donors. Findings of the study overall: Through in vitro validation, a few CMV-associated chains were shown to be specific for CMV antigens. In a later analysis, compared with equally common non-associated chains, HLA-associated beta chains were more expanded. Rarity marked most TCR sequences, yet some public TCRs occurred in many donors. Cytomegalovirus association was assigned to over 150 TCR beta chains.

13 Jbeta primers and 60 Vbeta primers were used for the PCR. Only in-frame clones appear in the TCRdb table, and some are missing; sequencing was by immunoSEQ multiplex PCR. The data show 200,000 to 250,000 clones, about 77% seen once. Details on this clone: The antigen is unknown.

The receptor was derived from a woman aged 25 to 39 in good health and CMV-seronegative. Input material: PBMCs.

The CDR3 protein is CASSNGERRANYGYTF. The CDR3 DNA reads TGTGCCAGCAGCAACGGGGAACGGAGGGCTAACTATGGCTACACCTTC. V usage is TRBV7-2 and J usage is TRBJ1-2, with D unclear. The CDR3 consists of 16 residues. Germline values: CDR1 SGHTA, CDR2 FQGNSA. Trimming removed 5 bases from V and 0 bases from J, with 16 bases in between.